Presented here are 24 T cell receptor beta chains from one specimen sequenced in a study of blood T cells in healthy people across ages. Through a sample-barcoded 5' primer and a J-beta primer mix, a second PCR was run for roughly 6 to 11 cycles. TCRdb called the 5' RACE reads again in MiXCR, with one record for every CDR3 protein. The profile shows fewer than 700,000 distinct CDR3 sequences, approximately 40% of them singletons. Source material: blood. The origin of the receptors is a man older than 75 in good health.

The chain couples TRBV5-4 to TRBJ2-1, with 12 bases matching TRBD2. The CDR3 is 19 residues long. V shed 1 base, J shed 3 bases, and the junction held 11 bases outside the gene matches. Germline V lookup: CDR1 SGHNT, CDR2 YYREEE (reference sequence). CDR3 sequence reads: CASSLPLAGGQSNYNEQFF. As DNA, the CDR3 is TGTGCCAGCAGCTTGCCGCTAGCGGGGGGGCAGTCAAACTACAATGAGCAGTTCTTC.

The chain is built from TRBV3-1 and TRBJ2-1, with TRBD2 identical over 11 bases. The end of the DNA fits TRBJ2-7 better, so the J call may be wrong. The CDR3 sequence is 15 residues long. CDR1 is LGHDT, CDR2 YNNKEL, per germline (reference sequence). The CDR3 DNA follows: TGTGCCAGCAGCGAGGGACTAGCGGAGTACAATGAGCAGTACTTC. Its translation: CASSEGLAEYNEQYF.

To note about this clonotype: Being one base from a much bigger clone, this may be a read error. The chain couples TRBV20-1 to TRBJ2-1; 8 bases align to TRBD1. The CDR3 totals 12 residues. From germline, CDR1 is DFQATT and CDR2 SNEGSKA (reference sequence). Trimming at V came to 5 bases and at J to 10 bases, leaving 7 bases not matched to a gene. The CDR3: CSARTGIHEQFF. The DNA for the CDR3 is TGCAGTGCTCGGACAGGGATCCACGAGCAGTTCTTC.

This clonotype showed up just a few times. The CDR3 region is CASSLVGQGGLYEQYF. Here the CDR3 DNA reads TGTGCCAGCAGCTTAGTCGGACAGGGGGGCCTTTACGAGCAGTACTTC. The chain recombines TRBV7-9 with TRBJ2-7; 10 positions match TRBD1. With 1 base clipped from V and 4 bases from J, the junction kept 7 bases outside the gene matches. Germline-derived CDR1 and CDR2 are SEHNR and FQNEAQ (reference sequence). This CDR3 region has 16 residues.

This clonotype was counted only a few times. This chain links TRBV6-6 with TRBJ2-5; either TRBD1 or TRBD2 may supply D (5 bases each). Trimming stripped 7 bases from V and 5 bases from J, with 14 bases between. There are 13 residues in the CDR3. Germline V gene lookup returns CDR1 MNHNY and CDR2 SVGAGI (reference sequence). CDR3 DNA: TGTGCCAGCAAAGTTGGGGGTCCGGAGACCCAGTACTTC. Protein product: CASKVGGPETQYF.

This clonotype has only a few counts. V usage is TRBV7-2 and J usage is TRBJ1-3, with TRBD1 as a possible D gene (5 bases). Deletions cut 2 bases from V and 6 bases from J, with 17 bases between. This CDR3 comprises 16 residues. In germline, CDR1 is SGHTA, CDR2 FQGNSA. CDR3 sequence reads: CASSLFGRAIPNTIYF. CDR3 nucleotide sequence: TGTGCCAGCAGCTTATTTGGCAGGGCCATTCCAAACACCATATATTTT.

The J gene is TRBJ2-1, the V gene TRBV7-2; TRBD1 matches at 7 bases. The DNA end favors TRBJ2-7, so the J call may be wrong. This CDR3 comprises 15 residues. From germline, CDR1 is SGHTA and CDR2 FQGNSA. CDR3 nucleotides: TGTGCCAGCAGCTCCACGGGACAGCACTACAATGAGCAGTACTTC. Translated, it gives CASSSTGQHYNEQYF.

The chain joins TRBV5-1 to TRBJ1-1; 8 positions agree with TRBD1. This CDR3 has 15 residues. Germline CDR1 SGHRS, CDR2 YFSETQ. V lost 2 bases, J lost 0 bases, and 3 bases stayed unmatched. This chain's CDR3 is CASSLGTGLNTEAFF. The DNA for the CDR3 is TGCGCCAGCAGCTTAGGGACAGGCCTGAACACTGAAGCTTTCTTT. Drawing the rest from reference TRBV5-1 and TRBJ1-1, the complete variable domain is KAGVTQTPRYLIKTRGQQVTLSCSPISGHRSVSWYQQTPGQGLQFLFEYFSETQRNKGNFPGRFSGRQFSNSRSEMNVSTLELGDSALYLCASSLGTGLNTEAFFGQGTRLTVV.

The chain couples TRBV5-1 to TRBJ2-1; maybe TRBD1 (6 bases). The J call could be wrong; TRBJ2-7 is a better fit for the DNA end. This CDR3 has 14 residues. The germline V gene encodes CDR1 SGHRS and CDR2 YFSETQ. The CDR3 DNA follows: TGCGCCAGCAGCTTGGGACAGGTCGACAATGAGCAGTACTTC. This encodes CASSLGQVDNEQYF.

The chain couples TRBV7-9 to TRBJ1-5; D not certain. The V gene's germline CDR1 is SEHNR and CDR2 FQNEAQ (reference sequence). This CDR3 has 13 amino acids. The V end was cut by 5 bases, the J end by 0 bases, with 5 bases between. DNA for the CDR3: TGTGCCAGCAGCCCAGATAGCAATCAGCCCCAGCATTTT. This codes for CASSPDSNQPQHF.

This chain connects TRBV28 to TRBJ2-7; perhaps TRBD2 as D (6 bases). The CDR3 runs 18 residues. Between the trimmed V and J ends, which lost 6 bases and 7 bases, there was a span of 31 bases. Per germline, CDR1 MDHEN and CDR2 SYDVKM. The CDR3 bases are TGTGCCAGCAGATCTAAACCTCCTCGGCAGGCGGGGTGCAATGAGCAGTACTTC. The encoded protein is CASRSKPPRQAGCNEQYF.

This clonotype has at least ten counts. The rearrangement joins TRBV7-3 to TRBJ2-1; TRBD2 might be the D (5 bases). V was shortened by 2 bases and J by 8 bases, with 10 bases between the two germline ends. Germline V gene sequence: CDR1 SGHTA, CDR2 FQGTGA. This CDR3 is 13 amino acids long. The CDR3 nucleotides read TGTGCCAGCAGCTTATTCCTAGCCGATGAGCAGTTCTTC. Amino acids: CASSLFLADEQFF.

A note on this clonotype: This may be a read error: a much more frequent sequence differs by one nucleotide. The V gene is TRBV4-2, the J gene TRBJ2-7; perhaps D is TRBD1 or TRBD2 (5 bases each). Trimming removed 1 base at V and 3 bases at J, with 10 bases between. The CDR3 covers 14 residues. Germline CDR1 reads LGHNA; CDR2 reads YNFKEQ. The CDR3 DNA follows: TGTGCCAGCAGCCAAGGTGCAGGGAGCTACGAGCAGTACTTC. This sequence encodes CASSQGAGSYEQYF.

J is TRBJ2-1 and V is TRBV5-6, with D perhaps given as TRBD1 or TRBD2 (5 bases each). The V end was cut by 1 base, the J end by 0 bases, with 8 bases between. CDR3 size: 15 residues. CDR1 and CDR2 from the germline V gene are SGHDT and YYEEEE. As DNA, the CDR3 is TGTGCCAGCAGCTTGCAGGGAGTCTCCTACAATGAGCAGTTCTTC. Its protein product is CASSLQGVSYNEQFF.

The chain couples TRBV28 to TRBJ2-1; D tentatively reads TRBD1 or TRBD2 (5 bases each). Germline CDR1 and CDR2: MDHEN and SYDVKM. V shed 5 bases and J shed 13 bases, with 21 bases lying between them. The CDR3 extends over 14 amino acids. The CDR3 sequence: CASSLTGPTGIQFF. The CDR3 DNA sequence: TGTGCCAGCAGTCTGACGGGGCCTACTGGGATTCAGTTCTTC.

This clonotype was detected only a few times. The rearrangement joins TRBV6-2 or TRBV6-3 to TRBJ2-5; the D is unclear. V lost 0 bases to trimming and J lost 5 bases, with 10 bases between them. The CDR3 consists of 14 residues. Germline assignment: CDR1 MNHEY and CDR2 SVGEGT. The CDR3 DNA is TGTGCCAGCAGTTACTCGGGTATCCGGGAGACCCAGTACTTC. Amino acids: CASSYSGIRETQYF.

The V call is TRBV14, the J call TRBJ2-1, with 7 bases identical to TRBD2. V gave up 2 bases and J gave up 8 bases; unmatched junction bases: 9. The germline V gene encodes CDR1 SGHDN and CDR2 FVKESK. The CDR3 consists of 15 residues. CDR3 loop: CASSQSGSGGDEQFF. CDR3 nucleotide sequence: TGTGCCAGCAGCCAATCCGGGTCGGGAGGTGATGAGCAGTTCTTC.

This chain uses TRBV29-1 with TRBJ2-7; 7 bases align to TRBD2. The CDR3 has 15 amino acids. V shed 2 bases and J 0 bases; nucleotides not matched to a gene: 7. CDR1 SQVTM and CDR2 ANQGSEA come from the germline V gene. The CDR3 nucleotides read TGCAGCGTTGAAATGTGGGGGGGTAGCTCCTACGAGCAGTACTTC. It encodes CSVEMWGGSSYEQYF.

This rearrangement joins TRBV28 to TRBJ2-6; D is perhaps TRBD2 (6 bases). This CDR3 has 13 amino acids. Trimming pared 6 bases from V and 9 bases from J, leaving 12 bases between. Germline assignment: CDR1 MDHEN and CDR2 SYDVKM. The CDR3: CASSSGTRNVLTF. The CDR3 DNA sequence: TGTGCCAGCAGCTCCGGGACTCGCAACGTCCTGACTTTC.

Concerning this clonotype: At one of its ends the junction is not consistent with the germline gene, which may arise from a read error. The genes are TRBV4-2 and TRBJ2-5; 7 nucleotides match TRBD2. The J call may be wrong; the DNA end is better matched by TRBJ2-7. The CDR3 is 15 residues long. Germline V gene data show CDR1 as LGHNA and CDR2 as YNFKEQ. The CDR3 spells CANSQDQRLANEQYF. The CDR3 DNA sequence: TGTGCCAACAGCCAAGATCAAAGACTAGCAAACGAGCAGTACTTC.

The chain has TRBV7-9 and TRBJ2-2; 7 positions agree with TRBD1. The J segment lost 6 bases and the V segment lost 2 bases, leaving 9 bases of the junction unmatched. The CDR3 sequence is 16 residues long. Per the germline V gene, CDR1 is SEHNR and CDR2 is FQNEAQ (reference sequence). CDR3 in amino acids: CASSLRKGAVAGELFF. In DNA form, the CDR3 reads TGTGCCAGCAGCTTACGGAAGGGGGCCGTCGCCGGGGAGCTGTTTTTT.

The rearrangement joins TRBV12-3 or TRBV12-4 to TRBJ1-2; TRBD1 agrees at 7 bases. The length of the CDR3 is 13 residues. Trimming took 3 bases from V and 8 from J; bases not matched to a gene: 6. Written as DNA, the CDR3 is TGTGCCAGCAGTTTGGGTCAGGGGGTCGGCTACACCTTC. This sequence encodes CASSLGQGVGYTF.

This chain uses TRBV7-6 with TRBJ2-4; D may be TRBD1 (6 bases). Trimming cost V 5 bases and J 5 bases, with 13 bases left between them. The CDR3 is made up of 14 amino acids. Germline V gene data show CDR1 as SGHVS and CDR2 as FNYEAQ. The CDR3 is CASSKQGTQNIQYF. The CDR3 coding sequence is TGTGCCAGCAGCAAACAGGGAACCCAAAACATTCAGTACTTC.

This clonotype was seen ten or more times. The rearrangement links TRBV7-2 to TRBJ2-3; 12 bases align to TRBD1. This CDR3 contains 17 residues. V shed 3 bases and J 3 bases; nucleotides not matched to a gene: 7. Germline V CDR1 and CDR2: SGHTA, FQGNSA. CDR3 sequence (DNA): TGTGCCAGCAGCTTGAGTGGGACAGGGGGCGCGACAGATACGCAGTATTTT. Its protein product is CASSLSGTGGATDTQYF. The full variable domain, with the rest looked up from reference TRBV7-2 and TRBJ2-3, is GAGVSQSPSNKVTEKGKDVELRCDPISGHTALYWYRQSLGQGLEFLIYFQGNSAPDKSGLPSDRFSAERTGGSVSTLTIQRTQQEDSAVYLCASSLSGTGGATDTQYFGPGTRLTVL.